The rows below give T cell receptor beta chains drawn from one sample of a study of blood T cell repertoires in COVID-19. Only in-frame clones appear in the TCRdb table, and some are missing; sequencing was by immunoSEQ multiplex PCR. The sample comprises 80,000 to 95,000 clones, under 85% of which are singletons, and roughly 12% rests with the top ten. Sequenced input: peripheral blood. The receptor set was obtained from a human donor in a cohort sampled during active COVID-19. CDR3s include the opening cysteine and the closing phenylalanine or tryptophan. D genes are given only for firm matches.

j_call,v_call,d_call,cdr3_aa
TRBJ2-4,TRBV4-1,-,CASSQVEDIQYF
TRBJ1-1,TRBV3-1/TRBV3-2,-,CASRSDSNTEAFF
TRBJ1-2,TRBV28,TRBD1,CASSRTGVKGGYTF
TRBJ1-4,TRBV29-1,-,CSVRERQGTLFF
TRBJ1-2,TRBV11-3,TRBD1,CASSTPITGASDYGYTF
TRBJ1-2,TRBV5-4,TRBD1,CASSLQGAWGYTF
TRBJ2-7,TRBV6-5,TRBD1,CASRYDRVSYEQYF
TRBJ2-6,TRBV24-1,-,CATSAGTGLLGAGANVLTF
TRBJ1-1,TRBV29-1,-,CSVEGTANTEAFF
TRBJ1-2,TRBV7-9,-,CASSTSGSSYGYTF
TRBJ2-2,TRBV5-4,-,CASSFGGHRTGELFF
TRBJ2-1,TRBV5-1,TRBD2,CASSLVSGAYNEQFF
TRBJ1-3,TRBV11-2,TRBD1,CASSFRGGASGNTIYF
TRBJ1-1,TRBV2,-,CASSGHPNTEAFF
TRBJ2-2,TRBV9,TRBD2,CASSAPSGGADTGELFF
TRBJ1-5,TRBV3-1/TRBV3-2,-,CASSLGPGTINQPQHF
TRBJ2-5,TRBV7-2,-,CASSLERESRETQYF
TRBJ1-1,TRBV18,-,CASSPREEAFF
TRBJ1-5,TRBV5-1,-,CASSPGPGIQPQHF
TRBJ1-5,TRBV4-3,-,CASSQDGTLNQPQHF
TRBJ2-5,TRBV19,TRBD1,CASSIAGTGQETQYF
TRBJ1-5,TRBV11-2,-,CASSLDRNQPQHF
TRBJ2-3,TRBV7-2,TRBD2,CASSLGGLAGMDTQYF
TRBJ2-5,TRBV4-3,TRBD2,CASSQAVSGGRETQYF
TRBJ2-7,TRBV5-4,TRBD1,CASSPGQGANEQYF
TRBJ2-6,TRBV10-3,TRBD2,CAISESLAGGAGANVLTF
TRBJ1-4,TRBV6-5,TRBD1,CASSWTGGEEKLFF
TRBJ2-1,TRBV3-1/TRBV3-2,-,CASSPHPAGSGINEQFF
TRBJ2-5,TRBV19,TRBD2,CATSLTGTTTSETQYF
TRBJ1-3,TRBV24-1,-,CATSDLRDTIYF
TRBJ1-6,TRBV10-3,TRBD1,CAISERGPDSPLHF
TRBJ2-2,TRBV3-1/TRBV3-2,TRBD2,CASSRWSGSTQPGELFF
TRBJ1-6,TRBV19,-,CACSPRQTFYNSPLHF
TRBJ1-6,TRBV6-5,TRBD1,CASGPGQHNSPLHF
TRBJ2-3,TRBV3-1/TRBV3-2,TRBD2,CASSQGSLAGGWSDTQYF
TRBJ1-4,TRBV3-1/TRBV3-2,TRBD1,CASSQGQGVGEKLFF
TRBJ2-3,TRBV20-1,-,CSAAADTQYF
TRBJ1-1,TRBV6-5,-,CASSPRVYGNTEAFF
TRBJ1-5,TRBV28,TRBD1,CASNPAGQVSNQPQHF
TRBJ2-7,TRBV5-1,TRBD2,CASSLGTSGGITYEQYF